A single sample is the source of the 9 T cell receptor beta chains below, sequenced in a study of PD-1 blockade in mismatch repair-deficient tumors. Method: immunoSEQ multiplex PCR; TCRdb's copy keeps in-frame clones and lacks some. The repertoire has about 20,000 clones, almost 85% of them found once; the top ten carry approximately 17%. The sample was peripheral blood, taken 2 weeks after starting pembrolizumab. Receptor source: an adult with mismatch repair-deficient cancer.

This clone was detected once. V is TRBV18 and J is TRBJ2-1; D is ambiguous. Germline loops: CDR1 KGHSH, CDR2 LQKENI. V was shortened by 0 bases and J by 6 bases, with 3 bases between the two germline ends. This CDR3 comprises 12 residues. This CDR3 reads CASSPPSNEQFF. The CDR3 DNA reads as TGTGCCAGCTCACCACCTTCCAATGAGCAGTTCTTC.

Regarding this clone: Relative to the germline gene, one junction end is altered; a read error may explain this. V usage is TRBV11-1 and J usage is TRBJ2-1; 7 positions match TRBD2. The CDR3 has 13 residues. Germline V gene lookup returns CDR1 SGHAT and CDR2 FQDESV (reference sequence). The CDR3 spells CASSLAVRNEQFF. The CDR3 region has the DNA TGTGCCAGCAGCCTAGCGGTGAGGAATGAGCAGTTCTTC. The variable domain in full, completed from reference TRBV11-1 and TRBJ2-1, reads EAEVAQSPRYKITEKSQAVAFWCDPISGHATLYWYRQILGQGPELLVQFQDESVVDDSQLPKDRFSAERLKGVDSTLKIQPAELGDSAMYLCASSLAVRNEQFFGPGTRLTVL.

This clone occurred a few times. V is TRBV6-6 and J is TRBJ2-2; D gene unclear. The germline gives CDR1 MNHNY, CDR2 SVGAGI (reference sequence). V lost 10 bases to trimming and J lost 5 bases, with 17 bases between them. The CDR3 consists of 14 residues. The CDR3 loop is CATVWGTGTGELFF. DNA for the CDR3: TGTGCCACCGTGTGGGGTACTGGGACCGGGGAGCTGTTTTTT.

A single count supports this clone. V gene TRBV6-5 combines with J gene TRBJ2-3, with D uncertain. Germline assignment: CDR1 MNHEY and CDR2 SVGAGI. CDR3 size: 12 residues. V dropped 5 bases and J dropped 6 bases, with 9 bases sitting between them. CDR3 sequence reads: CASSDPVDTQYF. The CDR3 DNA sequence: TGTGCCAGCAGTGACCCGGTGGATACGCAGTATTTT.

V gene TRBV28 combines with J gene TRBJ1-2; D is undetermined. There are 15 residues in the CDR3. V lost 1 base to trimming and J lost 0 bases, with 9 bases between them. Germline values: CDR1 MDHEN, CDR2 SYDVKM. CDR3 sequence reads: CASSLSQPTNYGYTF. The CDR3 DNA is TGTGCCAGCAGTTTATCACAGCCGACTAACTATGGCTACACCTTC.

The chain uses TRBV6-5 and TRBJ1-2, with D perhaps TRBD1 (5 bases). In germline, CDR1 is MNHEY, CDR2 SVGAGI. The CDR3 sequence is 14 residues long. V was shortened by 3 bases and J by 5 bases, with 13 bases between the two germline ends. CDR3 in amino acids: CASSYTSGAYGYTF. DNA of the CDR3: TGTGCCAGCAGTTATACCTCTGGGGCTTATGGCTACACCTTC.

The rearrangement joins TRBV4-1 to TRBJ1-1; D call uncertain. V was clipped by 5 bases and J by 0 bases, with 10 bases between them. In germline, CDR1 is MGHRA, CDR2 YSYEKL. The CDR3 sequence is 14 residues long. Written as DNA, the CDR3 is TGCGCCAGCAGCTCAGGCCCCTTGAACACTGAAGCTTTCTTT. It encodes CASSSGPLNTEAFF.

The genes are TRBV5-6 and TRBJ1-2; tentatively, D is TRBD1 (5 bases). The CDR3 is 13 residues long. Germline CDR1 is SGHDT and CDR2 is YYEEEE. The V and J ends lost 5 bases and 4 bases respectively, with 12 bases between them. The CDR3 sequence: CASRHVGTYGYTF. In DNA form, the CDR3 reads TGTGCCAGCAGGCACGTAGGGACCTATGGCTACACCTTC.

The chain combines TRBV19 with TRBJ2-7; 9 positions match TRBD2. After removal of 5 bases from V and 6 bases from J, the junction contained 11 bases not matched to a gene. The CDR3 totals 15 residues. Per germline, CDR1 LNHDA and CDR2 SQIVND (reference sequence). As DNA, the CDR3 is TGTGCCAGTAGTCCTCTAGCGGGATTATCGCCCGAGCAGTACTTC. Translation: CASSPLAGLSPEQYF.